The T cell receptor (beta chain) under discussion was sequenced for a study of blood T cell repertoires in COVID-19. Study at large: The study drew acute and convalescent COVID-19 samples from the United States, Italy and Spain. T cells, B-cell-depleted T cells, or PBMCs supplied cDNA or gDNA.

The recovered donors of Cohort 3 showed two negative PCRs, clearance, or symptom resolution. The germline V gene encodes CDR1 LNHDA and CDR2 SQIVND (reference sequence). This CDR3 comprises 17 residues. V shed 4 bases, J shed 1 base, and the junction held 9 bases outside the gene matches. In the original analysis: Reference gene primer amplification gave nucleated cell count estimates. Here immunoSEQ multiplex PCR was the method, and the copy in TCRdb shows in-frame clones only, minus some. V and J calls plus clone size are reproduced from that table; the DNA served to infer D and trimming. This sample has about 280,000 clones, with over 75% found just once.

Sequences were obtained from PBMCs or T cells enriched from blood (not recorded which). This TCR was recovered from a woman aged 25 to 39 who had recovered from COVID-19. J is TRBJ1-5 and V is TRBV19; 8 bases agree with TRBD1. The CDR3: CASSTQGARRSNQPQHF. The CDR3 DNA reads TGTGCCAGTAGTACGCAGGGGGCGCGAAGGAGCAATCAGCCCCAGCATTTT.